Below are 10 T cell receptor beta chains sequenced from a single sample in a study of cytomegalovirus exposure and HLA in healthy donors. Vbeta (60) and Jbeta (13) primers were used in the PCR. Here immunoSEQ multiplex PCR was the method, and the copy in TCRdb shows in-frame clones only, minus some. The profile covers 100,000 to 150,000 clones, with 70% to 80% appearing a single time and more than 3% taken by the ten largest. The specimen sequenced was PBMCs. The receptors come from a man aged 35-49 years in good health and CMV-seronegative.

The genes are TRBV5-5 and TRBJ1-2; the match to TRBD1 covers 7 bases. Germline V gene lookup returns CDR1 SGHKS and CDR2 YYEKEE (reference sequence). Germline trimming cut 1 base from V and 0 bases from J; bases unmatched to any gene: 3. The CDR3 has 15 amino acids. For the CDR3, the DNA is TGTGCCAGCAGCTTGACCGACAGGGCTAACTATGGCTACACCTTC. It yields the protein CASSLTDRANYGYTF.

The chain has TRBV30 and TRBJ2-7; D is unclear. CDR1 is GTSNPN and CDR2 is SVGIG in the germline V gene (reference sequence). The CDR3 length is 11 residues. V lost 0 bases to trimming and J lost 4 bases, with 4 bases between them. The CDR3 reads CAWSVLYEQYF. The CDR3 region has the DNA TGTGCCTGGAGTGTACTATACGAGCAGTACTTC.

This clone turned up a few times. In nucleotides, the CDR3 is TGCAGTTCCGGACAGGATCGGGCTTTCTTT. Translation: CSSGQDRAFF. The J gene is TRBJ1-1, the V gene TRBV29-1; the match to TRBD1 covers 7 bases. The CDR3 sequence is 10 residues long. CDR1 and CDR2 (germline): SQVTM, ANQGSEA.

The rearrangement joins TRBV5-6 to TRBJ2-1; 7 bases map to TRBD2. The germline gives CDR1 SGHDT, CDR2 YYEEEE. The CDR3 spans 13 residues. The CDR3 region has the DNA TGTGGGTTTAGTGAGCGGGGAAGGGGTGAGCAGTTCTTC. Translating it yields CGFSERGRGEQFF.

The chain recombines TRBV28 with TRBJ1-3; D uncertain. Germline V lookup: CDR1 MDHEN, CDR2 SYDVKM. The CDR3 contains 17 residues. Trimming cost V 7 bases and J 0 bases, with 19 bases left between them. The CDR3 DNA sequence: TGTGCCAGCAACAGCGCGGGTCAGGTCGGCTCTGGAAACACCATATATTTT. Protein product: CASNSAGQVGSGNTIYF. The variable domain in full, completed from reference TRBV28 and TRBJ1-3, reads DVKVTQSSRYLVKRTGEKVFLECVQDMDHENMFWYRQDPGLGLRLIYFSYDVKMKEKGDIPEGYSVSREKKERFSLILESASTNQTSMYLCASNSAGQVGSGNTIYFGEGSWLTVV.

The CDR3 is CASSPQGYEQYF. The CDR3 DNA follows: TGCGCCAGTTCTCCGCAGGGGTACGAGCAGTACTTC. This chain joins TRBV5-1 and TRBJ2-5; possible D gene TRBD1, 6 bases. Near its end, the DNA agrees better with TRBJ2-7, so the J call may be wrong. Germline assignment: CDR1 SGHRS and CDR2 YFSETQ. The CDR3 extends over 12 amino acids.

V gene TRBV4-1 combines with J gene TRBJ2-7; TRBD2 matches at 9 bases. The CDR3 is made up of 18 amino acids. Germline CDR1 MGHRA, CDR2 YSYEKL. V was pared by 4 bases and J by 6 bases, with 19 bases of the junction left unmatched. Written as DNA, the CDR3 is TGCGCCAGCAGCCGATCAGACCCCCAGGCGGGGGGGCCGGTCGAGCAGTACTTC. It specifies CASSRSDPQAGGPVEQYF.

The CDR3 loop is CASSHLGADEKLFF. DNA for the CDR3: TGCGCCAGCAGCCATCTGGGGGCCGATGAAAAACTGTTTTTT. This chain uses TRBV4-1 with TRBJ1-4, with a tentative D call TRBD1 (6 bases). With 3 bases removed from V and 6 bases from J, the gap between germline ends came to 11 bases. The CDR3 contains 14 residues. Germline assignment: CDR1 MGHRA and CDR2 YSYEKL.

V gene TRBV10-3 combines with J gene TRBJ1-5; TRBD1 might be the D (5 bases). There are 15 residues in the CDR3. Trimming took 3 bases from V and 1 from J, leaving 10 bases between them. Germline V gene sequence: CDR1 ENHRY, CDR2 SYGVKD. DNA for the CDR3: TGTGCCATCAGTGAAGGGGCAGACAGCAATCAGCCCCAGCATTTT. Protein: CAISEGADSNQPQHF.

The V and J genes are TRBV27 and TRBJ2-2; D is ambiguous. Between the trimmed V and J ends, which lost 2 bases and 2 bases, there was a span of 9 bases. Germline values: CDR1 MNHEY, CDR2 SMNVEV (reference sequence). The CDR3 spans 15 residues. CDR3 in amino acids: CASSLHSINTGELFF. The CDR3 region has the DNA TGTGCCAGCAGTTTACACAGCATCAACACCGGGGAGCTGTTTTTT.